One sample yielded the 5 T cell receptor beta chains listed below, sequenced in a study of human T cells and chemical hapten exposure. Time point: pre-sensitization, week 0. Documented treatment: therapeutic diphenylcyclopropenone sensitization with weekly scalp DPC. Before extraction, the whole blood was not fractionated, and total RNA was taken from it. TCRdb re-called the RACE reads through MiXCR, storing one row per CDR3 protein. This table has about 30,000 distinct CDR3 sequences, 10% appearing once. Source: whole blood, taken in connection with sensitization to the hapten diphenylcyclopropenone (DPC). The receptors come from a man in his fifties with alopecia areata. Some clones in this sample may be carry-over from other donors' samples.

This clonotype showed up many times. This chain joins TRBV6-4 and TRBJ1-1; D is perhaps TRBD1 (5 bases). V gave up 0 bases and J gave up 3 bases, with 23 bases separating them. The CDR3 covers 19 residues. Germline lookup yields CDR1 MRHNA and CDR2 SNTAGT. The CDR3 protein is CASSDSEGQENQNDTEAFF. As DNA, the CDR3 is TGTGCCAGCAGTGACTCAGAGGGGCAGGAGAATCAAAATGACACTGAAGCTTTCTTT.

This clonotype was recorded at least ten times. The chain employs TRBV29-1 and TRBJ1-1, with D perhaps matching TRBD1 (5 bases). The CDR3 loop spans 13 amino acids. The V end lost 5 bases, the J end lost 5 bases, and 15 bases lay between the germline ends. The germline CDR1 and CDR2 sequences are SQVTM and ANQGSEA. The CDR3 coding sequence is TGCAGCGTTCGAGGGGCGGGGAATACTGAAGCTTTCTTT. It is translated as CSVRGAGNTEAFF.

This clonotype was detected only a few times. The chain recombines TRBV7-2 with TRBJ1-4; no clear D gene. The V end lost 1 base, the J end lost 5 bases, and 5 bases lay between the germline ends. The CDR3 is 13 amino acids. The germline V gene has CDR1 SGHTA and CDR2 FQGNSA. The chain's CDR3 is CASSLGRNEKLFF. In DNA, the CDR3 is TGTGCCAGCAGCTTAGGCAGAAATGAAAAACTGTTTTTT.

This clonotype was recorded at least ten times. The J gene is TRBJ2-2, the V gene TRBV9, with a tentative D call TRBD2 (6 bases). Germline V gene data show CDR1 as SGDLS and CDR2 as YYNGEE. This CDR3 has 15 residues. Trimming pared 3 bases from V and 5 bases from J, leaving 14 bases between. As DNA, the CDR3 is TGTGCCAGCAGCGAGGAGGGCTATCCAACCGGGGAGCTGTTTTTT. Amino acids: CASSEEGYPTGELFF. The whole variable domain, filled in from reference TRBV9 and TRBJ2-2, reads DSGVTQTPKHLITATGQRVTLRCSPRSGDLSVYWYQQSLDQGLQFLIQYYNGEERAKGNILERFSAQQFPDLHSELNLSSLELGDSALYFCASSEEGYPTGELFFGEGSRLTVL.

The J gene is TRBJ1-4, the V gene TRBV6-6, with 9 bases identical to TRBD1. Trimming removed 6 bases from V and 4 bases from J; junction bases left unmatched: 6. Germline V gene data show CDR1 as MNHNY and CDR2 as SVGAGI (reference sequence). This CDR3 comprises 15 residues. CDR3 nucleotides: TGTGCCAGCAGCCTCCAGACAGGGGGTAATGAAAAACTGTTTTTT. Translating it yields CASSLQTGGNEKLFF.